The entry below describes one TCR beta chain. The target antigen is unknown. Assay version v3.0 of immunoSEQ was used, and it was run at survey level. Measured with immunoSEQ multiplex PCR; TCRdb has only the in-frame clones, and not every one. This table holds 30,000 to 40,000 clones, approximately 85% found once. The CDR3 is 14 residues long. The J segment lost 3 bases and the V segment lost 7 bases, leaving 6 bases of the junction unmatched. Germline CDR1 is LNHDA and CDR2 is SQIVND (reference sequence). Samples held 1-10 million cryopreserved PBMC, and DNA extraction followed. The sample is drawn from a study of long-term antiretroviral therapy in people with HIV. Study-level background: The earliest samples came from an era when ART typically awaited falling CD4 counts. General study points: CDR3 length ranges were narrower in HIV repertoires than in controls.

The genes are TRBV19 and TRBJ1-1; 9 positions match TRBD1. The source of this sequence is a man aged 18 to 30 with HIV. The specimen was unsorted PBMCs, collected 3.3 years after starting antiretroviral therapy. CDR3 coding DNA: TGTGCCAGTATTCGGGACAGGGTGGACACTGAAGCTTTCTTT. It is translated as CASIRDRVDTEAFF.